These 27 T cell receptor beta chains originate from one sample sequenced in a study of beta chain features in type 1 diabetes (dated by TCRdb to about 2018). Libraries were constructed by the immunoSEQ multiplex PCR assay. The entire isolated RNA was reverse transcribed using the High Capacity cDNA Reverse Transcription Kit, and thus expressed TCRB transcripts were sequenced. The table was pulled from immuneACCESS by TCRdb, which kept in-frame rearrangements only. Such tables lose some clones; where checked, under half of the loss comes from unresolved V genes, and the rest has no known cause. This sample has 680,000 or so clones in its table, and less than 20% of those were observed once. Approximately 0.099% of the sample is taken by the ten largest. The specimen was naive CD4+ T cells from blood. The cell subset or site tag for this specimen amounts to: true naive CD4+ T cells. These receptors were taken from a man aged 18 to 35 in good health.

This clone was counted a few times. V usage is TRBV5-1 and J usage is TRBJ1-4, with unresolved D. Between the trimmed V and J ends, which lost 0 bases and 8 bases, there was a span of 17 bases. Germline V lookup: CDR1 SGHRS, CDR2 YFSETQ. The CDR3 has 16 residues. The CDR3 sequence: CASSLGTREAAEKLFF. The CDR3 DNA is TGCGCCAGCAGCTTGGGGACCCGGGAAGCGGCCGAAAAACTGTTTTTT.

V is TRBV7-3 and J is TRBJ2-2, with 7 bases that match TRBD1. The CDR3 contains 13 residues. The J segment lost 9 bases and the V segment lost 4 bases, leaving 5 bases of the junction unmatched. CDR1 and CDR2 (germline): SGHTA, FQGTGA. The CDR3 region has the DNA TGTGCCAGCAGCTCCAGACAGGGATGGGAGCTGTTTTTT. Residues: CASSSRQGWELFF. Full variable domain (rest looked up from reference TRBV7-3 and TRBJ2-2): GAGVSQTPSNKVTEKGKYVELRCDPISGHTALYWYRQSLGQGPEFLIYFQGTGAADDSGLPNDRFFAVRPEGSVSTLKIQRTERGDSAVYLCASSSRQGWELFFGEGSRLTVL.

The chain joins TRBV28 to TRBJ1-2; perhaps TRBD1 as D (6 bases). This CDR3 has 13 residues. V dropped 7 bases and J dropped 5 bases, with 14 bases sitting between them. Per the germline V gene, CDR1 is MDHEN and CDR2 is SYDVKM. The CDR3 sequence is CASTMGQGYGYTF. CDR3 nucleotide sequence: TGTGCCAGCACCATGGGGCAGGGGTATGGCTACACCTTC.

This clone appeared a few times. CDR3 amino acids: CASREGLAGKENEQFF. The DNA of the CDR3 is TGTGCCAGCAGGGAGGGGCTAGCGGGGAAAGAGAATGAGCAGTTCTTC. V is TRBV2 and J is TRBJ2-1; 9 positions match TRBD2. V was pared by 6 bases and J by 7 bases, with 13 bases of the junction left unmatched. CDR3 length: 16 amino acids. Per germline, CDR1 SNHLY and CDR2 FYNNEI.

The chain recombines TRBV7-2 with TRBJ1-2, with D possibly being TRBD1 (5 bases). The CDR3 has 15 amino acids. Germline V gene sequence: CDR1 SGHTA, CDR2 FQGNSA. V shed 5 bases and J shed 8 bases, with 21 bases lying between them. CDR3: CASSGEGLPSPGYTF. The CDR3 nucleotides read TGTGCCAGCAGCGGAGAGGGACTCCCGTCCCCCGGCTACACCTTC.

CDR3 region: CASSQAKQSLYEQYF. DNA of the CDR3: TGTGCCAGCAGCCAAGCTAAACAGTCGTTGTACGAGCAGTACTTC. The J gene is TRBJ2-7, the V gene TRBV4-2, with D hard to call. Germline CDR1 and CDR2: LGHNA and YNFKEQ. Trimming removed 1 base at V and 4 bases at J, with 14 bases between. This CDR3 comprises 15 residues.

The CDR3 reads CASSSAYPGDTQYF. As DNA, the CDR3 is TGTGCCAGTAGTAGTGCGTATCCGGGTGATACGCAGTATTTT. The genes are TRBV19 and TRBJ2-3; no firm D call. The CDR3 contains 14 residues. V was clipped by 4 bases and J by 6 bases, with 14 bases between them. CDR1 LNHDA and CDR2 SQIVND come from the germline V gene (reference sequence).

This clone has just a few counts. The genes are TRBV12-5 and TRBJ2-2; D is uncertain. Germline CDR1 LGHNT, CDR2 FRNRAP. The V end was cut by 5 bases, the J end by 6 bases, with 7 bases between. The CDR3 runs to 12 residues. CDR3 region: CASGVPSGELFF. The DNA of the CDR3 is TGTGCTAGTGGTGTCCCGTCCGGGGAGCTGTTTTTT.

This clone came up a few times. The V and J genes are TRBV28 and TRBJ1-2; D is perhaps TRBD1 (5 bases). Between the trimmed V and J ends, which lost 4 bases and 3 bases, there was a span of 12 bases. The CDR3 spans 14 residues. The germline V gene has CDR1 MDHEN and CDR2 SYDVKM. CDR3 region: CASSSHGTDYGYTF. As DNA, the CDR3 is TGTGCCAGCAGTTCCCATGGGACGGACTATGGCTACACCTTC.

This chain links TRBV10-2 with TRBJ1-2; 9 bases align to TRBD1. J lost 5 bases, V lost 6 bases, and 7 bases had no gene match. The length of the CDR3 is 14 residues. In germline, CDR1 is WSHSY, CDR2 SAAADI. CDR3 nucleotides: TGCGCCAGCAGCAGACAGGGGGTTAGATATGGCTACACCTTC. It yields the protein CASSRQGVRYGYTF.

The chain recombines TRBV18 with TRBJ2-1; unclear D gene. The ends were cut back, 3 bases at V and 4 bases at J, with 13 bases in the middle. In germline, CDR1 is KGHSH, CDR2 LQKENI. CDR3 length equals 15 residues. The CDR3 DNA reads TGTGCCAGCTCACCCGACGGAGTGACGTACAATGAGCAGTTCTTC. Translation: CASSPDGVTYNEQFF.

The chain joins TRBV7-3 to TRBJ2-7; tentative D call: TRBD2 (6 bases). Germline loops: CDR1 SGHTA, CDR2 FQGTGA. V was cut by 5 bases and J by 3 bases, with 11 bases left in between. The CDR3 covers 13 residues. For the CDR3, the DNA is TGTGCCAGCAGCACTGGAGGGAACTACGAGCAGTACTTC. Translating it yields CASSTGGNYEQYF.

CDR3 amino acids: CASSPNPPRTGQETQYF. The CDR3 DNA follows: TGTGCCAGCTCACCGAACCCCCCACGGACAGGCCAAGAGACCCAGTACTTC. The gene calls are TRBV18 and TRBJ2-5; 7 positions match TRBD1. CDR1 is KGHSH, CDR2 LQKENI, per germline. The CDR3 length is 17 residues. Trimming cost V 3 bases and J 1 base; bases outside gene matches: 11.

This clone has a handful of counts. CDR3: CASSFSGRAVYEQYF. CDR3 coding DNA: TGTGCCAGCAGTTTTAGCGGGAGGGCCGTCTACGAGCAGTACTTC. The J gene is TRBJ2-7, the V gene TRBV28; TRBD2 agrees at 11 bases. Germline trimming cut 3 bases from V and 3 bases from J; bases unmatched to any gene: 4. Germline V CDR1 and CDR2: MDHEN, SYDVKM. This CDR3 is 15 amino acids long. The full variable domain, its missing parts supplied by reference TRBV28 and TRBJ2-7, is DVKVTQSSRYLVKRTGEKVFLECVQDMDHENMFWYRQDPGLGLRLIYFSYDVKMKEKGDIPEGYSVSREKKERFSLILESASTNQTSMYLCASSFSGRAVYEQYFGPGTRLTVT.

This clone was seen only a few times. The V call is TRBV9, the J call TRBJ2-1; D may be TRBD1 or TRBD2 (5 bases each). CDR1 and CDR2 (germline): SGDLS, YYNGEE. This CDR3 comprises 15 residues. Trimming pared 3 bases from V and 4 bases from J, leaving 14 bases between. For the CDR3, the DNA is TGTGCCAGCAGCGGAGGGGTATTTGCGTACAATGAGCAGTTCTTC. It specifies CASSGGVFAYNEQFF.

The rearrangement uses TRBV28 and TRBJ2-5; D ambiguous. The germline gives CDR1 MDHEN, CDR2 SYDVKM. The length of the CDR3 is 14 residues. V was cut by 3 bases and J by 4 bases, with 12 bases left in between. DNA for the CDR3: TGTGCCAGCAGTTTGGTTGAGAAGAGAGAGACCCAGTACTTC. Translated: CASSLVEKRETQYF.

This clone was detected a few times. The V gene is TRBV27, the J gene TRBJ1-3; D not resolved. V gave up 4 bases and J gave up 6 bases, with 10 bases separating them. There are 13 residues in the CDR3. The germline V gene encodes CDR1 MNHEY and CDR2 SMNVEV (reference sequence). CDR3 sequence: CASSSRAANTIYF. The DNA for the CDR3 is TGTGCCAGCAGTTCCCGGGCCGCAAACACCATATATTTT.

The chain has TRBV7-2 and TRBJ2-7; no firm D call. This CDR3 contains 12 residues. V lost 1 base and J lost 4, with 5 bases in between. In germline, CDR1 is SGHTA, CDR2 FQGNSA. The CDR3: CASSLGWYEQYF. CDR3 nucleotide sequence: TGTGCCAGCAGCTTAGGTTGGTACGAGCAGTACTTC.

Ten or more counts support this clone. The V gene is TRBV4-3, the J gene TRBJ2-3; D remains ambiguous. Germline V lookup: CDR1 LGHNA, CDR2 YSLEER. V was pared by 1 base and J by 0 bases, with 2 bases between. The CDR3 extends over 13 amino acids. CDR3 residues: CASSQVSTDTQYF. CDR3 coding DNA: TGCGCCAGCAGCCAAGTTAGCACAGATACGCAGTATTTT.

This clone was counted between two and nine times. The chain joins TRBV19 to TRBJ1-5, with D hard to call. Trimming took 5 bases from V and 7 from J, leaving 12 bases between them. The CDR3 consists of 13 residues. Germline lookup yields CDR1 LNHDA and CDR2 SQIVND (reference sequence). The CDR3 protein is CASSVVLGQPQHF. The DNA of the CDR3 is TGTGCCAGTAGTGTGGTTCTTGGGCAGCCCCAGCATTTT.

This clone was found a few times. The V gene is TRBV6-1, the J gene TRBJ2-5; 12 bases are a match to TRBD1. The germline V gene encodes CDR1 MNHNS and CDR2 SASEGT. V lost 4 bases to trimming and J lost 5 bases; unmatched junction nucleotides: 5. The CDR3 extends over 15 amino acids. The CDR3 loop reads CASSGDRGRRETQYF. The CDR3 DNA reads as TGTGCCAGCAGTGGGGACAGGGGGCGCAGGGAGACCCAGTACTTC.

This clone has more than one count but fewer than ten. The chain carries TRBV4-1 and TRBJ1-2, with D uncertain. The CDR3 sequence is 11 residues long. Trimming left V 0 bases short and J 5 bases short, with 1 base between. The germline V gene has CDR1 MGHRA and CDR2 YSYEKL. CDR3: CASSQDYGYTF. The DNA of the CDR3 is TGCGCCAGCAGCCAAGATTATGGCTACACCTTC.

The chain employs TRBV5-4 and TRBJ2-7; TRBD2 matches at 8 bases. V was pared by 0 bases and J by 0 bases, with 8 bases of the junction left unmatched. Germline V lookup: CDR1 SGHNT, CDR2 YYREEE (reference sequence). The CDR3 length is 17 residues. The CDR3 protein is CASSLGSGGLPSYEQYF. As DNA, the CDR3 is TGTGCCAGCAGCTTGGGGAGCGGGGGACTCCCCTCCTACGAGCAGTACTTC.

This chain connects TRBV5-1 to TRBJ2-6, with TRBD1 matching 9 bases. This CDR3 comprises 17 residues. V gave up 7 bases and J gave up 0 bases; unmatched junction bases: 8. CDR1 is SGHRS, CDR2 YFSETQ, per germline. CDR3 DNA: TGCGCCAGCGTCTCCGGGACAGGGTACTCTGGGGCCAACGTCCTGACTTTC. Translation gives CASVSGTGYSGANVLTF.

V gene TRBV6-6 combines with J gene TRBJ2-7; TRBD2 matches 8 bases. The CDR3 contains 16 residues. The germline V gene has CDR1 MNHNY and CDR2 SVGAGI (reference sequence). Unmatched junction bases numbered 7, after V lost 2 bases and J lost 1 base. CDR3 coding DNA: TGTGCCAGCAGTTACCCCGGACTAGCACAGTCCTACGAGCAGTACTTC. Encoded protein: CASSYPGLAQSYEQYF.

This clone was seen only a few times. This rearrangement joins TRBV9 to TRBJ1-5; no reliable D call. The CDR3 is 15 amino acids. V lost 3 bases and J 3 bases, leaving 13 bases between the germline ends. CDR1 and CDR2 from the germline V gene are SGDLS and YYNGEE. For the CDR3, the DNA is TGTGCCAGCAGCGCCTCCGACTCGTACAATCAGCCCCAGCATTTT. Amino acid sequence: CASSASDSYNQPQHF.

In this sample, this clone turned up a few times. The J gene is TRBJ2-6, the V gene TRBV27, with D perhaps TRBD1 (7 bases). Germline V lookup: CDR1 MNHEY, CDR2 SMNVEV (reference sequence). The CDR3 length is 17 residues. V was cut by 6 bases and J by 0 bases, with 15 bases left in between. The CDR3 nucleotides read TGTGCCAGCAGGCGGGACAGAAACCTCTCTGGGGCCAACGTCCTGACTTTC. Translation: CASRRDRNLSGANVLTF.